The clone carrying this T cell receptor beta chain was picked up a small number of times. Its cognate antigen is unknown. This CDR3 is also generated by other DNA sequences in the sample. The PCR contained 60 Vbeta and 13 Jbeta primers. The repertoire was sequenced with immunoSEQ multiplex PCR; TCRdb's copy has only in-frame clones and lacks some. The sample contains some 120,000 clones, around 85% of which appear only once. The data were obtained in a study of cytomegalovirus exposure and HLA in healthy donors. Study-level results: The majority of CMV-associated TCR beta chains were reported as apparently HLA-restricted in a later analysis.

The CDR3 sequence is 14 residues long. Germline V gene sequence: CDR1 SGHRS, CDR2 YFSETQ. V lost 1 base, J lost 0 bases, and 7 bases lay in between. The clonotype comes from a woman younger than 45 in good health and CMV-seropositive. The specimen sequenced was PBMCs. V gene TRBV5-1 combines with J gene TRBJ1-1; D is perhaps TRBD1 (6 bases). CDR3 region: CASSLTGMNTEAFF. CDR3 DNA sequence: TGCGCCAGCAGCTTGACAGGGATGAACACTGAAGCTTTCTTT.